These T cell receptor beta chains were read from a single sample in a study of cytomegalovirus exposure and HLA in healthy donors. Libraries were prepared by immunoSEQ multiplex PCR; TCRdb keeps only in-frame clonotypes and omits some of them. Of some 200,000 clones listed, around three quarters are singletons. Sequenced: PBMCs. The receptors originated from a woman aged 30 to 39 in good health and CMV-seropositive. Each CDR3 is given with its conserved first and last residue. D genes are given only for firm matches. Some rows have no size entry. The others give once, few or many, or a class for an expanded clone.

V gene	clone size	D gene	J gene	CDR3 DNA	CDR3 protein
TRBV10-2	NA	TRBD2	TRBJ2-2	TGCGCCAGCGGGGGGACTAGCGGGAGTCTAAACACCGGGGAGCTGTTTTTT	CASGGTSGSLNTGELFF
TRBV18	NA	TRBD2	TRBJ2-3	TGTGCCAGCTCTCATATAGCGGGGGGGCCTTCAGATACGCAGTATTTT	CASSHIAGGPSDTQYF
TRBV9	NA	TRBD1	TRBJ2-2	TGCGCCAGCAGCGTTAGGGACAGGGGCACCGGGGAGCTGTTTTTT	CASSVRDRGTGELFF
TRBV10-2	NA	TRBD1	TRBJ2-1	TGCGCCAGCAGTGAGGGGACAGTCAGTGAGCAGTTCTTC	CASSEGTVSEQFF
TRBV4-3	NA	NA	TRBJ1-2	TGCGCCAGCAGCCAAGATCGCACAGGTTACTATGGCTACACCTTC	CASSQDRTGYYGYTF
TRBV6-5	once	NA	TRBJ2-3	TGTGCCAGCAGCTTTACAGGGTTCACAGATACGCAGTATTTT	CASSFTGFTDTQYF
TRBV23-1	NA	NA	TRBJ1-2	TGCGCCAGCTCCCCTAAGGGGGGGGCGGGTGGCTACACCTTC	CASSPKGGAGGYTF
TRBV18	NA	NA	TRBJ1-1	TGTGCCAGCTCACAAGAGACAGGAGCGGATACTGAAGCTTTCTTT	CASSQETGADTEAFF
TRBV6-5	NA	NA	TRBJ2-1	TGTGCCAGCAGTTACGACAGCTCCTACAATGAGCAGTTCTTC	CASSYDSSYNEQFF
TRBV5-4	NA	NA	TRBJ2-3	TGTGCCAGCAAAGAGTTGAGGACAGATACGCAGTATTTT	CASKELRTDTQYF
TRBV19	NA	TRBD1	TRBJ1-2	TGTGCCAGTAGTTCTCTGGACAGGGGAAAGGGCTACACCTTC	CASSSLDRGKGYTF
TRBV5-6	NA	NA	TRBJ2-2	TGTGCCAGCAGCTCAAACAGGGCGAACACCGGGGAGCTGTTTTTT	CASSSNRANTGELFF
TRBV27	NA	NA	TRBJ2-7	TGTGCCAGCAGTCCGCATCTAGCTATCACTTACGAGCAGTACTTC	CASSPHLAITYEQYF
TRBV4-3	NA	TRBD2	TRBJ2-3	TGCGCCAGCAGCCAAGATACCCAGGGAGGGTACACGGATACGCAGTATTTT	CASSQDTQGGYTDTQYF
TRBV27	NA	NA	TRBJ2-7	TGTGCCAGCAGTTTATCAGCCAGGGGGGTTTACGAGCAGTACTTC	CASSLSARGVYEQYF
TRBV7-9	few	TRBD1	TRBJ1-4	TGTGCCAGCAGCTTAGAGACAGGGGGAGGAGAAAAACTGTTTTTT	CASSLETGGGEKLFF
TRBV11-2	NA	NA	TRBJ1-1	TGTGCCTACACGTGGAGGACTGAAGCTTTCTTT	CAYTWRTEAFF
TRBV28	few	NA	TRBJ1-3	TGTGCCAGCAGTTTTCTCTCTGGAAACACCATATATTTT	CASSFLSGNTIYF
TRBV7-2	few	TRBD2	TRBJ2-7	TGTGCCAGTAAACCGGGACTAGCGCCTTACGAGCAGTACTTC	CASKPGLAPYEQYF
TRBV19	NA	NA	TRBJ1-3	TGTGCCAGTAGTTGGGGAGGTGGAAACACCATATATTTT	CASSWGGGNTIYF
TRBV29-1	NA	NA	TRBJ2-3	TGCAGCGTTGACAGGGGCACAGATACGCAGTATTTT	CSVDRGTDTQYF
TRBV7-2	few	TRBD2	TRBJ2-1	TGTGCCAGCAGCTTAGATTCGGGACTAGCGGGAGCCGAGCAGTTCTTC	CASSLDSGLAGAEQFF
TRBV5-6	NA	NA	TRBJ2-1	TGTGCCAGCAGCTTGCGACAGAGCTACAATGAGCAGTTCTTC	CASSLRQSYNEQFF
TRBV30	once	NA	TRBJ1-2	TGTGCCTGCCACAGATATTCGTCCCGGGGCTACACCTTC	CACHRYSSRGYTF
TRBV19	NA	NA	TRBJ1-6	TGTGCCAGTCAGGGCCCCGACAGTCTTAATTCACCCCTCCACTTT	CASQGPDSLNSPLHF
TRBV28	NA	NA	TRBJ1-1	TGTGCCAGCAGACAGGGTCTCGAAGCTTTCTTT	CASRQGLEAFF
TRBV7-2	NA	TRBD1	TRBJ2-1	TGTGCCAGCAGCCGTCGACAGGGCACCTACAATGAGCAGTTCTTC	CASSRRQGTYNEQFF
TRBV7-8	NA	NA	TRBJ1-2	TGTGCCAGCAGCGTTAGGGGGACCCGGGATGGCTACACCTTC	CASSVRGTRDGYTF
TRBV6-1	few	NA	TRBJ1-2	TGTGCCAGCAACCCAGGCCGAAACTATGGCTACACCTTC	CASNPGRNYGYTF
TRBV5-1	NA	NA	TRBJ1-1	TGCGCCAGCAGCTTGGAGGGAGGAGGGAACACTGAAGCTTTCTTT	CASSLEGGGNTEAFF
TRBV30	NA	NA	TRBJ1-2	TGTGCCTGGAGGTTTCGGGCCCAGGGGATTCGGGCTAATGGCTACACCTTC	CAWRFRAQGIRANGYTF
TRBV4-3	NA	NA	TRBJ2-5	TGCGCCAGCAGCCAACGGGGAAGGAGAGAGACCCAGTACTTC	CASSQRGRRETQYF
TRBV5-1	NA	NA	TRBJ1-1	TGCGCCAGCAGCCGCGGGTGGGGACTAACAAGGGCGGCCACTGAAGCTTTCTTT	CASSRGWGLTRAATEAFF
TRBV4-3	few	TRBD2	TRBJ2-7	TGCGCCAGCAGCCAAGATCCTAGCGGGGTCGACTACGAGCAGTACTTC	CASSQDPSGVDYEQYF
TRBV5-4	few	TRBD1	TRBJ1-1	TGTGCCAGCATTGCAGAGAGGGGGCTCATCTCTGAAGCTTTCTTT	CASIAERGLISEAFF
TRBV9	NA	NA	TRBJ2-3	TGTGCCAGCAGCGTAGAACTAGTCAGAACAGATACGCAGTATTTT	CASSVELVRTDTQYF
TRBV5-1	NA	NA	TRBJ2-3	TGCGCCAGCAGCCCTTCACCAGTTGATACGCAGTATTTT	CASSPSPVDTQYF
TRBV20-1	NA	NA	TRBJ2-7	TGCAGTGTCGGTAGACTCTACGAGCAGTACTTC	CSVGRLYEQYF
TRBV7-2	NA	TRBD2	TRBJ2-7	TGTGCCAGCAGCTTAGTGGCCGGTCCGGGACTAGGGACCGAGCAGTACTTC	CASSLVAGPGLGTEQYF
TRBV5-6	NA	NA	TRBJ2-7	TGTGCCAGCAGCGGCGGGACCCCTCCCTACGAGCAGTACTTC	CASSGGTPPYEQYF
TRBV27	NA	NA	TRBJ2-3	TGTGCCAGCAGTCTAAGGGGGTTTAGCACAGATACGCAGTATTTT	CASSLRGFSTDTQYF
TRBV5-1	NA	TRBD1	TRBJ2-2	TGCGCCAGCAATCTCGAGGGGACAGGCGGCACCGGGGAGCTGTTTTTT	CASNLEGTGGTGELFF
TRBV4-3	NA	TRBD1	TRBJ2-7	TGCGCCAGCAGCCAAGTACGGGACAGGGGGCGTTACGAGCAGTACTTC	CASSQVRDRGRYEQYF
TRBV7-2	NA	NA	TRBJ2-3	TGTGCCAGCAGCCAGAGGACTTTCACAGATACGCAGTATTTT	CASSQRTFTDTQYF
TRBV5-1	NA	NA	TRBJ2-5	TGCGCCAGCAGCCCCCAGGGGTTGGAGACCCAGTACTTC	CASSPQGLETQYF
TRBV14	NA	TRBD2	TRBJ2-3	TGTGCTCCGACTAGCGGGGGGTCAGATACGCAGTATTTT	CAPTSGGSDTQYF
TRBV5-1	NA	NA	TRBJ1-1	TGCGCCAGCAGCTTGGCGGGAAACACTGAAGCTTTCTTT	CASSLAGNTEAFF
TRBV6-6	NA	TRBD1	TRBJ1-2	TGTGCCAGCAGTTCCGGGACAGGGCCGAGCGGCTACACCTTC	CASSSGTGPSGYTF
TRBV19	once	TRBD1	TRBJ2-2	TGTGCCAGTAGTATATGGACAGGGGTTACCGGGGAGCTGTTTTTT	CASSIWTGVTGELFF